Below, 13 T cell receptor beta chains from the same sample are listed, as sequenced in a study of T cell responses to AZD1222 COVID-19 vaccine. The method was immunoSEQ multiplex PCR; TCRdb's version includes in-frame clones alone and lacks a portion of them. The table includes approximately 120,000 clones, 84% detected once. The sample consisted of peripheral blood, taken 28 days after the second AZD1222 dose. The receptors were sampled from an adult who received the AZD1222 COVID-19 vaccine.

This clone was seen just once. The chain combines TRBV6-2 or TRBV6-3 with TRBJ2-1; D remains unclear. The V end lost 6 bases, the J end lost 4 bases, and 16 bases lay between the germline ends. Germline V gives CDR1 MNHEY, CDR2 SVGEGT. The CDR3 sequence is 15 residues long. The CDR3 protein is CASSLRRDLYNEQFF. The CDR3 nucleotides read TGTGCCAGCAGCCTCCGGCGCGATCTTTACAATGAGCAGTTCTTC.

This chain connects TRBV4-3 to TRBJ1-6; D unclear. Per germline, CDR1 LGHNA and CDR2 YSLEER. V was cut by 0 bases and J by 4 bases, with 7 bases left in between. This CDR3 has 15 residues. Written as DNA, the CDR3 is TGCGCCAGCAGCCAAGAAAGGGATTATAATTCACCCCTCCACTTT. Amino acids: CASSQERDYNSPLHF.

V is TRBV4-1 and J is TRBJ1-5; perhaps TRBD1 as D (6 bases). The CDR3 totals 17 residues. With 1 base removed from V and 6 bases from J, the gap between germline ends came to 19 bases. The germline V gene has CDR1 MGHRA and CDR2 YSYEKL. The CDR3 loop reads CASSQVQGDTWGQPQHF. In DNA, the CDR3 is TGCGCCAGCAGCCAAGTACAGGGAGATACCTGGGGTCAGCCCCAGCATTTT.

In DNA, the CDR3 is TGTGCCAGCAGTTTTACGGTATCCTACGAGCAGTACTTC. It codes for CASSFTVSYEQYF. The V call is TRBV12-3 or TRBV12-4, the J call TRBJ2-7; D is unresolved. The CDR3 loop spans 13 amino acids. Trimming shortened V by 3 bases and J by 1 base, and 7 bases separated the two germline ends.

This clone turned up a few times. Written as DNA, the CDR3 is TGTGCCAGCTCACCGCCCGGGACCAAAGGGGACACTGAAGCTTTCTTT. This encodes CASSPPGTKGDTEAFF. The rearrangement joins TRBV18 to TRBJ1-1; tentative D call: TRBD1 (5 bases). Germline-derived CDR1 and CDR2 are KGHSH and LQKENI. The ends were cut back, 3 bases at V and 3 bases at J, with 17 bases in the middle. The CDR3 covers 16 residues.

CDR3 protein: CASNRGYSYNEQFF. As DNA, the CDR3 is TGTGCCAGTAATCGGGGGTATTCCTACAATGAGCAGTTCTTC. This chain connects TRBV19 to TRBJ2-1; D is perhaps TRBD2 (6 bases). In germline, CDR1 is LNHDA, CDR2 SQIVND (reference sequence). The CDR3 length is 14 residues. V dropped 7 bases and J dropped 1 base, with 11 bases sitting between them.

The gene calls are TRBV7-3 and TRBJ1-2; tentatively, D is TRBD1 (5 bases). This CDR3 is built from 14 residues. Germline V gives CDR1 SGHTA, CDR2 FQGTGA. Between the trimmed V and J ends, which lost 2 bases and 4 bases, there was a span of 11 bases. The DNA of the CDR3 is TGTGCCAGCAGCTTAGAGGCAGGGCCCTATGGCTACACCTTC. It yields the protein CASSLEAGPYGYTF.

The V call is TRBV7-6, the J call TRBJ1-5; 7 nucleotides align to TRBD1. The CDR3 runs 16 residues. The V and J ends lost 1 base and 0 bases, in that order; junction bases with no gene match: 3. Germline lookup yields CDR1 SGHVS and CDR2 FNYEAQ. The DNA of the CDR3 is TGTGCCAGCAGCTTAGGAGGGGGCAATAGCAATCAGCCCCAGCATTTT. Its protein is CASSLGGGNSNQPQHF.

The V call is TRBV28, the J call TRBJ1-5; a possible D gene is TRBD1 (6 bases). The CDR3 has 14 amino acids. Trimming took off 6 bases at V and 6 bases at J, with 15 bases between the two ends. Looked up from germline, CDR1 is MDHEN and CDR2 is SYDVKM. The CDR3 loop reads CASSPQGRSQPQHF. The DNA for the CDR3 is TGTGCCAGCAGCCCACAGGGACGCAGTCAGCCCCAGCATTTT.

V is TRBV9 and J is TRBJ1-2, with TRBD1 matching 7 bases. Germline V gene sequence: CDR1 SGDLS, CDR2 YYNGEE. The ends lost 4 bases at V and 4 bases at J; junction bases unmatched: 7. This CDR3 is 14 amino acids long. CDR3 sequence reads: CASSPHRGAYGYTF. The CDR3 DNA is TGTGCCAGCAGCCCGCACAGGGGAGCCTATGGCTACACCTTC.

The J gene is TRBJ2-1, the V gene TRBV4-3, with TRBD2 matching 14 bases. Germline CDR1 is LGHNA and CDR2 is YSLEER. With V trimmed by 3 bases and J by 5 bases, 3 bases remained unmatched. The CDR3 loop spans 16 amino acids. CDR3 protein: CASSQGLAGVNNEQFF. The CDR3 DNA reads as TGCGCCAGCAGCCAGGGACTAGCGGGGGTGAACAATGAGCAGTTCTTC.

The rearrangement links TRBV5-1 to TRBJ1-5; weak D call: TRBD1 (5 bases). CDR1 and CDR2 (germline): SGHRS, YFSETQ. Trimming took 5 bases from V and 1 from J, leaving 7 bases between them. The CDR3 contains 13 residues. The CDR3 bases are TGCGCCAGCAGGCGGGACAGCAATCAGCCCCAGCATTTT. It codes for CASRRDSNQPQHF.

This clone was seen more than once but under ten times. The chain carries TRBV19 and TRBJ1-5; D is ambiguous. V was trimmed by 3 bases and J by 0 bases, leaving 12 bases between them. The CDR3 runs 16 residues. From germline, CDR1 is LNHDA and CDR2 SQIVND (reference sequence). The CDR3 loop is CASSIESWNSNQPQHF. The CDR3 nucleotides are TGTGCCAGTAGTATTGAATCCTGGAATAGCAATCAGCCCCAGCATTTT.